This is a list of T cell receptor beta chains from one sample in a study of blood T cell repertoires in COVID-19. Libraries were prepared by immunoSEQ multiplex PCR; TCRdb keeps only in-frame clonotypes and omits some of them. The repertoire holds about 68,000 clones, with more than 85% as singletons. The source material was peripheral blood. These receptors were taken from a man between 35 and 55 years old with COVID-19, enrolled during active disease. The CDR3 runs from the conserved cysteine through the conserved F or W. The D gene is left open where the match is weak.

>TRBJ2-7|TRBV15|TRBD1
CATNFFPGQGSYEQYF
TGTGCCACCAACTTTTTTCCGGGACAGGGGAGCTACGAGCAGTACTTC
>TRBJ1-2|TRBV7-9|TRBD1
CASSPGGQGAQYGYTF
TGTGCCAGCAGCCCAGGGGGACAGGGGGCGCAATATGGCTACACCTTC
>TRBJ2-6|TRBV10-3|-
CAIKDSISGANVLTF
TGTGCCATCAAAGACAGTATCTCTGGGGCCAACGTCCTGACTTTC
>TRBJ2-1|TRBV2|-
CASSRPEVGQFF
TGTGCCAGCAGCCGCCCCGAGGTAGGGCAGTTCTTC
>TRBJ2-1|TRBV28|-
CASNQSRGNEQFF
TGTGCCAGCAACCAGAGTAGGGGCAATGAGCAGTTCTTC
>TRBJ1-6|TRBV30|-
CAWSVGGAVGSPLHF
TGTGCCTGGAGTGTTGGGGGGGCGGTTGGATCACCCCTCCACTTT
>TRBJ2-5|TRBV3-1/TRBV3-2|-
CASSQDLAQETQYF
TGTGCCAGCAGCCAAGATCTGGCCCAAGAGACCCAGTACTTC
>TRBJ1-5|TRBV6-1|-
CASSEVIEGEPQHF
TGTGCCAGCAGTGAGGTTATCGAAGGGGAGCCCCAGCATTTT
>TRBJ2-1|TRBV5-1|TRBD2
CASSWSSGGAGGNEQFF
TGCGCCAGCAGCTGGTCTAGCGGGGGGGCCGGTGGCAATGAGCAGTTCTTC
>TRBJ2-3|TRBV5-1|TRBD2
CASSLASLAGSTDTQYF
TGCGCCAGCAGCTTGGCCTCCTTAGCGGGGAGCACAGATACGCAGTATTTT
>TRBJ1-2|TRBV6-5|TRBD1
CASSYTRDRVTGYTF
TGTGCCAGCAGTTACACAAGGGACAGGGTGACTGGCTACACCTTC
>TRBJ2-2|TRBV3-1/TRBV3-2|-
CASSQDDYLNQGTGELFF
TGTGCCAGCAGCCAAGATGATTATCTAAACCAGGGGACCGGGGAGCTGTTTTTT
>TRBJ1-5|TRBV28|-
CASSLLAENQPQHF
TGTGCCAGCAGTTTATTGGCAGAAAATCAGCCCCAGCATTTT
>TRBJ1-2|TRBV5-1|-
CASSLDSAYGYTF
TGCGCCAGCAGCTTGGACAGTGCTTATGGCTACACCTTC
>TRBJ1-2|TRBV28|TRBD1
CASSLQGAPNGYTF
TGTGCCAGCAGTTTACAGGGGGCGCCGAATGGCTACACCTTC
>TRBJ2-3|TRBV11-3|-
CASSLAGGQTDTQYF
TGTGCCAGCAGCTTAGCAGGGGGGCAGACAGATACGCAGTATTTT
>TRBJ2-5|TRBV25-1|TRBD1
CASSAPGQGQETQYF
TGTGCCAGCAGTGCTCCGGGACAGGGCCAAGAGACCCAGTACTTC
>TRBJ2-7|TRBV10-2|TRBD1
CASSGQGRYLEQYF
TGCGCCAGCAGTGGACAGGGAAGGTATCTCGAGCAGTACTTC
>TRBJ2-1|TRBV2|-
CASSEIRTYNEQFF
TGTGCCAGCAGTGAAATCCGCACTTACAATGAGCAGTTCTTC
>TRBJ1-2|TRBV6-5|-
CASSYSGRDYGYTF
TGTGCCAGCAGTTACTCTGGCAGGGACTATGGCTACACCTTC
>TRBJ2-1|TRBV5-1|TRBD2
CASSLAGGGAVNEQFF
TGCGCCAGCAGCTTGGCGGGCGGGGGGGCCGTCAATGAGCAGTTCTTC
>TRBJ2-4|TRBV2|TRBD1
CASSRQGGLAKNIQYF
TGTGCCAGCAGCCGACAGGGGGGACTAGCCAAAAACATTCAGTACTTC
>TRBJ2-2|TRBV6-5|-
CASRVQGERTGELFF
TGTGCCAGCAGAGTACAGGGAGAAAGAACCGGGGAGCTGTTTTTT